The 27 T cell receptor beta chains in this list originate from one sample, sequenced in a study of cytomegalovirus exposure and HLA in healthy donors. The primer mix had 60 Vbeta and 13 Jbeta primers. Repertoires were generated with immunoSEQ multiplex PCR, while TCRdb's copy carries only in-frame clones and drops some. The profile shows 150,000 to 200,000 clones, around 80% of them singletons. The specimen was PBMCs. Receptors originate from a woman in her thirties in good health and CMV-seropositive.

The V and J genes are TRBV25-1 and TRBJ2-1; D might be TRBD2 (5 bases). The CDR3 is 15 amino acids. V was shortened by 1 base and J by 2 bases, with 9 bases between the two germline ends. CDR1 and CDR2 (germline): MGHDK, SYGVNS. Written as DNA, the CDR3 is TGTGCCAGCAGTGAATCGGGGTTTACCTACAATGAGCAGTTCTTC. Its protein product is CASSESGFTYNEQFF.

The gene calls are TRBV9 and TRBJ2-3, with D possibly TRBD2 on 5 matching bases. Germline values: CDR1 SGDLS, CDR2 YYNGEE. The CDR3 covers 12 residues. V was clipped by 3 bases and J by 6 bases, with 8 bases between them. The CDR3 coding sequence is TGTGCCAGCAGCGAAACTAGGGATACGCAGTATTTT. As protein: CASSETRDTQYF.

J is TRBJ2-3 and V is TRBV5-1; D possibly corresponds to TRBD1 (5 bases). Germline-derived CDR1 and CDR2 are SGHRS and YFSETQ. V was trimmed by 0 bases and J by 3 bases, leaving 11 bases between them. This CDR3 contains 15 residues. CDR3 amino acids: CASSLVVRATDTQYF. DNA of the CDR3: TGCGCCAGCAGCTTGGTTGTCAGGGCTACAGATACGCAGTATTTT.

This clone showed up just once. CDR3 residues: CASRGQGGGQETQYF. In DNA form, the CDR3 reads TGTGCCAGCAGGGGACAGGGAGGTGGCCAAGAGACCCAGTACTTC. The chain carries TRBV27 and TRBJ2-5; 9 bases are a match to TRBD1. The CDR3 has 15 residues. With 6 bases clipped from V and 1 base from J, the junction kept 6 bases outside the gene matches. Germline values: CDR1 MNHEY, CDR2 SMNVEV (reference sequence).

The chain employs TRBV7-6 and TRBJ2-1; perhaps TRBD2 as D (6 bases). Trimming left V 5 bases short and J 8 bases short, with 19 bases between. CDR3 length equals 15 residues. Germline CDR1 SGHVS, CDR2 FNYEAQ. The CDR3 nucleotides are TGTGCCAGCAGCCCCCGGACTATGGCGACCGATGAGCAGTTCTTC. Translation gives CASSPRTMATDEQFF.

The chain joins TRBV19 to TRBJ1-1; TRBD1 might be the D (6 bases). V lost 3 bases, J lost 3 bases, and 14 bases lay in between. CDR3 size: 15 residues. Germline CDR1 and CDR2: LNHDA and SQIVND (reference sequence). The CDR3 loop reads CASSILQGMYTEAFF. In nucleotides, the CDR3 is TGTGCCAGTAGTATCCTCCAGGGGATGTACACTGAAGCTTTCTTT. Full variable domain (missing parts from reference TRBV19 and TRBJ1-1): DGGITQSPKYLFRKEGQNVTLSCEQNLNHDAMYWYRQDPGQGLRLIYYSQIVNDFQKGDIAEGYSVSREKKESFPLTVTSAQKNPTAFYLCASSILQGMYTEAFFGQGTRLTVV.

The chain has TRBV7-9 and TRBJ1-1; no firm D call. Trimming removed 1 base from V and 4 bases from J, with 7 bases in between. This CDR3 has 13 residues. CDR1 and CDR2 (germline): SEHNR, FQNEAQ (reference sequence). CDR3: CASSLGESTEAFF. The CDR3, as DNA: TGTGCCAGCAGCTTAGGGGAGAGCACTGAAGCTTTCTTT.

This chain links TRBV28 with TRBJ2-1; TRBD2 matches 10 bases. The V and J ends lost 4 bases and 4 bases, in that order; junction bases with no gene match: 4. The CDR3 is 15 amino acids. Germline V gives CDR1 MDHEN, CDR2 SYDVKM. This CDR3 reads CASSSRLAGYNEQFF. The DNA of the CDR3 is TGTGCCAGCAGTTCCCGACTAGCGGGTTACAATGAGCAGTTCTTC. The full variable domain, its missing parts supplied by reference TRBV28 and TRBJ2-1, is DVKVTQSSRYLVKRTGEKVFLECVQDMDHENMFWYRQDPGLGLRLIYFSYDVKMKEKGDIPEGYSVSREKKERFSLILESASTNQTSMYLCASSSRLAGYNEQFFGPGTRLTVL.

This rearrangement joins TRBV2 to TRBJ1-1; TRBD1 aligns across 7 bases. In germline, CDR1 is SNHLY, CDR2 FYNNEI. This CDR3 comprises 14 residues. V was pared by 3 bases and J by 10 bases, with 11 bases of the junction left unmatched. CDR3 loop: CASSDNRGTKGAFF. The CDR3, as DNA: TGTGCCAGCAGTGACAACAGGGGAACTAAGGGAGCTTTCTTT. Drawing the rest from reference TRBV2 and TRBJ1-1, the complete variable domain is EPEVTQTPSHQVTQMGQEVILRCVPISNHLYFYWYRQILGQKVEFLVSFYNNEISEKSEIFDDQFSVERPDGSNFTLKIRSTKLEDSAMYFCASSDNRGTKGAFFGQGTRLTVV.

This clone appeared a few times. This chain connects TRBV27 to TRBJ1-4, with D hard to call. The ends were cut back, 2 bases at V and 4 bases at J, with 5 bases in the middle. Germline V CDR1 and CDR2: MNHEY, SMNVEV (reference sequence). The CDR3 has 13 amino acids. This CDR3 is CASSLRVNEKLFF. CDR3 bases: TGTGCCAGCAGTTTACGGGTTAATGAAAAACTGTTTTTT.

The chain uses TRBV11-2 and TRBJ2-5, with D tentatively TRBD2 (5 bases). CDR1 is SGHAT and CDR2 is FQNNGV in the germline V gene. The CDR3 extends over 14 amino acids. The germline V and J ends were trimmed by 2 bases and 5 bases, with 12 bases remaining between them. The CDR3 reads CASSLSGFSETQYF. The DNA for the CDR3 is TGTGCCAGCAGCTTATCGGGGTTCTCGGAGACCCAGTACTTC.

The chain uses TRBV4-2 and TRBJ1-2, with D possibly TRBD1 on 5 matching bases. Trimming removed 4 bases at V and 1 base at J, with 10 bases between. This CDR3 has 14 amino acids. Germline V lookup: CDR1 LGHNA, CDR2 YNFKEQ. The CDR3 nucleotides are TGTGCCAGCAGCCGAGAAGGGGATAACTATGGCTACACCTTC. Encoded protein: CASSREGDNYGYTF.

The chain uses TRBV6-1 and TRBJ1-1, with D perhaps matching TRBD1 (5 bases). The V gene's germline CDR1 is MNHNS and CDR2 SASEGT. This CDR3 is 11 amino acids long. Deletions cut 3 bases from V and 6 bases from J, with 5 bases between. CDR3 amino acids: CASSEGPEAFF. Written as DNA, the CDR3 is TGTGCCAGCAGTGAGGGGCCTGAAGCTTTCTTT.

The CDR3 is CASSARSTESYNEQFF. The CDR3 DNA is TGTGCCAGCAGCGCTCGCTCCACAGAATCCTACAATGAGCAGTTCTTC. J is TRBJ2-1 and V is TRBV9, with D unresolved. The V end lost 3 bases, the J end lost 1 base, and 14 bases lay between the germline ends. The CDR3 runs to 16 residues. Per the germline V gene, CDR1 is SGDLS and CDR2 is YYNGEE.

Here the CDR3 reads CASSPGIGSVETQYF. The CDR3 DNA sequence: TGTGCCAGCAGTCCCGGCATCGGTAGCGTGGAGACCCAGTACTTC. The rearrangement joins TRBV28 to TRBJ2-5; possible D gene TRBD2, 5 bases. Germline loops: CDR1 MDHEN, CDR2 SYDVKM. The CDR3 has 15 residues. V was clipped by 5 bases and J by 5 bases, with 18 bases between them.

The rearrangement uses TRBV25-1 and TRBJ2-1; 7 nucleotides align to TRBD1. The CDR3 is 14 amino acids. Unmatched junction bases numbered 6, after V lost 7 bases and J lost 3 bases. The germline V gene has CDR1 MGHDK and CDR2 SYGVNS. The CDR3 reads CASTQTGYYNEQFF. The CDR3 DNA reads TGTGCCAGCACCCAGACAGGGTACTACAATGAGCAGTTCTTC.

This clone has just one count. This chain uses TRBV30 with TRBJ2-2; TRBD2 agrees at 12 bases. Germline CDR1 reads GTSNPN; CDR2 reads SVGIG (reference sequence). V was pared by 3 bases and J by 4 bases, with 0 bases of the junction left unmatched. CDR3 size: 14 residues. The CDR3 spells CAWRTSGSTGELFF. The CDR3 DNA sequence: TGTGCCTGGAGGACTAGCGGGAGCACCGGGGAGCTGTTTTTT.

This chain connects TRBV7-3 to TRBJ2-3, with D possibly matching TRBD2 (6 bases). Trimming shortened V by 1 base and J by 4 bases, and 12 bases separated the two germline ends. The germline V gene has CDR1 SGHTA and CDR2 FQGTGA. The CDR3 is made up of 15 amino acids. CDR3 amino acids: CASSLNTGAADTQYF. As DNA, the CDR3 is TGTGCCAGCAGCTTAAATACGGGAGCTGCAGATACGCAGTATTTT.

This chain links TRBV9 with TRBJ2-1; D remains unclear. Germline V gene data show CDR1 as SGDLS and CDR2 as YYNGEE. Between the trimmed V and J ends, which lost 4 bases and 8 bases, there was a span of 10 bases. This CDR3 has 12 residues. In DNA form, the CDR3 reads TGTGCCAGCAGCCCCCGTGCGGATGAGCAGTTCTTC. This gives the protein CASSPRADEQFF.

This clone was picked up one time. V is TRBV6-1 and J is TRBJ1-1; 7 nucleotides agree with TRBD1. Germline-derived CDR1 and CDR2 are MNHNS and SASEGT. The CDR3 is made up of 12 amino acids. J lost 8 bases, V lost 4 bases, and 4 bases had no gene match. In DNA form, the CDR3 reads TGTGCCAGCAGTGGGGAACAGGGGGAAGCTTTCTTT. It codes for CASSGEQGEAFF.

CDR3: CASSVVGAPTGNEQFF. The CDR3 DNA sequence: TGTGCCAGCAGCGTAGTTGGGGCCCCCACGGGCAATGAGCAGTTCTTC. The chain uses TRBV9 and TRBJ2-1; a possible D gene is TRBD1 (5 bases). The CDR3 is 16 amino acids. Trimming left V 0 bases short and J 6 bases short, with 16 bases between. Per the germline V gene, CDR1 is SGDLS and CDR2 is YYNGEE. Variable domain in full (rest from reference TRBV9 and TRBJ2-1): DSGVTQTPKHLITATGQRVTLRCSPRSGDLSVYWYQQSLDQGLQFLIQYYNGEERAKGNILERFSAQQFPDLHSELNLSSLELGDSALYFCASSVVGAPTGNEQFFGPGTRLTVL.

The gene calls are TRBV7-8 and TRBJ2-3; 11 bases map to TRBD2. The CDR3 runs to 15 residues. V lost 5 bases, J lost 0 bases, and 1 base stayed unmatched. The germline V gene has CDR1 SGHVS and CDR2 FQNEAQ. CDR3: CASSRTSGSTDTQYF. The DNA for the CDR3 is TGTGCCAGCAGCCGGACTAGCGGGAGCACAGATACGCAGTATTTT.

V is TRBV7-8 and J is TRBJ2-3, with TRBD1 identical over 12 bases. This CDR3 is built from 19 residues. V was pared by 2 bases and J by 4 bases, with 13 bases of the junction left unmatched. Germline values: CDR1 SGHVS, CDR2 FQNEAQ. The CDR3 DNA reads as TGTGCCAGCAGCTTACGCAGAATCACCGGGACAGGGGGCTCAGATACGCAGTATTTT. It encodes CASSLRRITGTGGSDTQYF. Based on the CDR3 plus reference TRBV7-8 and TRBJ2-3, the full variable domain is GAGVSQSPRYKVAKRGQDVALRCDPISGHVSLFWYQQALGQGPEFLTYFQNEAQLDKSGLPSDRFFAERPEGSVSTLKIQRTQQEDSAVYLCASSLRRITGTGGSDTQYFGPGTRLTVL.

As to this clone: At one of its ends the junction is not consistent with the germline gene, which may arise from a read error. The chain combines TRBV28 with TRBJ2-2; 11 bases are shared with TRBD2. The CDR3 runs to 16 residues. Germline V lookup: CDR1 MDHEN, CDR2 SYDVKM. As DNA, the CDR3 is TGTGCCAGCAATTTAGCGGGAGGGGCGAACACCGGGGAGCTGTTTTTT. Amino acids: CASNLAGGANTGELFF.

This chain links TRBV6-5 with TRBJ1-1; D possibly corresponds to TRBD1 (6 bases). This CDR3 spans 14 amino acids. Trimming removed 8 bases at V and 5 bases at J, with 18 bases between. The germline V gene encodes CDR1 MNHEY and CDR2 SVGAGI. This chain's CDR3 is CASARYQGTTEAFF. CDR3 sequence (DNA): TGTGCCAGCGCTAGATATCAGGGGACGACTGAAGCTTTCTTT.

This clone was seen just once. The chain links TRBV28 to TRBJ2-3, with 12 nucleotides matching TRBD2. The length of the CDR3 is 17 residues. V lost 3 bases to trimming and J lost 6 bases; unmatched junction nucleotides: 10. Germline CDR1 MDHEN, CDR2 SYDVKM. In nucleotides, the CDR3 is TGTGCCAGCAGTTTTCACGGACTAGCGGGATTCGTGGATACGCAGTATTTT. Its protein product is CASSFHGLAGFVDTQYF.

J is TRBJ1-4 and V is TRBV15; D is undetermined. The V gene lost 3 bases and the J gene lost 4 bases, with 6 bases spanning the gap. The germline V gene encodes CDR1 LNHNV and CDR2 YYDKDF (reference sequence). This CDR3 has 13 amino acids. The CDR3 spells CATSRQINEKLFF. The CDR3 nucleotides are TGTGCCACCAGCAGGCAGATTAATGAAAAACTGTTTTTT.